This paragraph covers one TCR beta chain sequence. Its antigen is currently unknown. Deletions cut 2 bases from V and 0 bases from J, with 10 bases between. Per germline, CDR1 SEHNR and CDR2 FQNEAQ (reference sequence). The CDR3 loop spans 15 amino acids. Measured with immunoSEQ multiplex PCR; TCRdb has only the in-frame clones, and not every one. The table records about 62,000 clones, over 90% of them present only once. This entry is derived from a study of cytomegalovirus exposure and HLA in healthy donors. Study in general: According to later analysis, the same platform produced the roughly 120 validation and several hundred first-cohort repertoires.

Study-wide points: While the bulk of TCR sequences proved rare, some public TCRs turned up in many donors.

The receptor was isolated from a young woman in good health and CMV-seropositive. This chain uses TRBV7-9 with TRBJ1-2, with no clear D. What was sequenced was PBMCs. Here the CDR3 DNA reads TGTGCCAGCAGCTTACCGTGGCCTCCTAACTATGGCTACACCTTC. Its protein product is CASSLPWPPNYGYTF.